Here is one T cell receptor (beta chain) with its context. Original processing notes: Reference gene primer amplification gave estimated nucleated cell counts. Repertoires were generated with immunoSEQ multiplex PCR, while TCRdb's copy carries only in-frame clones and drops some. The V and J calls and clone size come from that table; D and trimming were worked out from the DNA. Among approximately 210,000 clones listed, around 78% were seen once. V dropped 8 bases and J dropped 10; count of bases not matched to a gene: 12. This CDR3 spans 14 amino acids. Germline V gene data show CDR1 as ENHRY and CDR2 as SYGVKD. This record belongs to a study of blood T cell repertoires in COVID-19. Study at large: The United States, Italy and Spain supplied acute and convalescent COVID-19 samples. Sources were T cells, B-cell-depleted T cells, or PBMCs; the material itself was cDNA or gDNA.

The chain carries TRBV10-3 and TRBJ2-1; TRBD2 matches 9 bases. Sequenced sample: peripheral blood. The receptor's source is a woman between 65 and 79 years old with active or convalescent COVID-19. CDR3 loop: CAIGLAGGPWEQFF. CDR3 in DNA: TGTGCCATCGGGCTTGCGGGAGGGCCTTGGGAGCAGTTCTTC.